This T cell receptor beta chain derives from a study of T-cell memory formation after mild COVID-19. About the research overall: Each donor largely had its own TCR clusters. Study-level points and caveats: The study found contracting CD4+ clones mainly in CM and EM and contracting CD8+ clones in EMRA.

The CDR3 totals 15 residues. Germline V gene sequence: CDR1 LGHNA, CDR2 YNFKEQ. Trimming took off 4 bases at V and 7 bases at J, with 17 bases between the two ends. A remark on this clonotype: Its cognate antigen is unknown.

One entry per CDR3 protein results from TCRdb running MiXCR on the 5' RACE reads. The table includes fewer than 600,000 distinct CDR3 sequences, about a fifth detected once. The rearrangement uses TRBV4-2 and TRBJ2-1; tentatively, D is TRBD2 (6 bases). This clonotype was obtained from an adult woman who had mild COVID-19 (a few samples of this study predate the infection). Cell type and time point are not known. The specimen sequenced was PBMCs or a T cell subset sorted from them (not recorded which). CDR3 in amino acids: CASSLERAAGNEQFF. CDR3 coding DNA: TGTGCCAGCAGCCTCGAGCGGGCAGCTGGTAATGAGCAGTTCTTC.